These 21 T cell receptor beta chains were all obtained from the same sample, sequenced in a study of shared clonotypes between healthy human individuals. In the naive CD8 group, cells lacked CD45RO and were positively selected for CCR7, so terminally differentiated effector memory CD45RA+ cells were left out. Only in-frame clones appear in the TCRdb table, and some are missing; sequencing was by immunoSEQ multiplex PCR. The sample consists of roughly 890,000 clones, 80% to 95% of them appearing once. Sequencing was done on a sample of naive CD8+ T cells sorted from blood. These receptors were collected from a man aged 30 to 45 in good health.

This chain joins TRBV4-2 and TRBJ2-2, with D maybe TRBD2 (6 bases). Germline CDR1 is LGHNA and CDR2 is YNFKEQ. The CDR3 is 15 amino acids. The V end was cut by 0 bases, the J end by 9 bases, with 14 bases between. This chain's CDR3 is CASSQEPAGGRELFF. Here the CDR3 DNA reads TGTGCCAGCAGCCAAGAACCGGCTGGGGGGAGGGAGCTGTTTTTT.

In DNA, the CDR3 is TGTGCCAGCAGCTTGCCTCGGGAGAGACTACTCGGGGAGCTGTTTTTT. Translated, it gives CASSLPRERLLGELFF. The chain links TRBV7-8 to TRBJ2-2, with a weak D call TRBD2 (6 bases). With 3 bases removed from V and 7 bases from J, the gap between germline ends came to 18 bases. The CDR3 runs to 16 residues. CDR1 and CDR2 (germline): SGHVS, FQNEAQ.

CDR3: CSVEGGGGRALVMADTQYF. CDR3 nucleotides: TGCAGCGTTGAAGGGGGAGGCGGGAGGGCCCTCGTGATGGCAGATACGCAGTATTTT. V usage is TRBV29-1 and J usage is TRBJ2-3; 9 bases align to TRBD2. The trim removed 1 base at V and 4 bases at J, leaving 18 bases unmatched. Germline CDR1 and CDR2: SQVTM and ANQGSEA. This CDR3 comprises 19 residues.

This rearrangement joins TRBV7-9 to TRBJ2-7, with TRBD2 identical over 10 bases. Per the germline V gene, CDR1 is SEHNR and CDR2 is FQNEAQ (reference sequence). The trim removed 1 base at V and 2 bases at J, leaving 8 bases unmatched. This CDR3 region has 17 residues. CDR3 sequence: CASSLGKRTSGTYEQYF. The CDR3 nucleotides are TGTGCCAGCAGCTTAGGGAAGAGGACTAGCGGAACCTACGAGCAGTACTTC.

The V gene is TRBV27, the J gene TRBJ2-3, with D hard to call. The CDR3 runs 14 residues. Trimming left V 2 bases short and J 2 bases short, with 8 bases between. CDR1 and CDR2 (germline): MNHEY, SMNVEV (reference sequence). The CDR3 DNA sequence: TGTGCCAGCAGTTTAAAGTCCTACACAGATACGCAGTATTTT. Translating it yields CASSLKSYTDTQYF.

The chain joins TRBV25-1 to TRBJ2-1; 12 nucleotides agree with TRBD2. Germline V gene data show CDR1 as MGHDK and CDR2 as SYGVNS. V lost 2 bases, J lost 9 bases, and 5 bases stayed unmatched. The CDR3 loop spans 15 amino acids. CDR3 region: CASSERLAGEGEQFF. CDR3 DNA: TGTGCCAGCAGTGAAAGACTAGCGGGAGAGGGTGAGCAGTTCTTC.

The chain is built from TRBV2 and TRBJ1-1; TRBD1 might be the D (5 bases). Per germline, CDR1 SNHLY and CDR2 FYNNEI. This CDR3 has 13 amino acids. The V and J ends lost 8 bases and 3 bases respectively, with 13 bases between them. The CDR3 DNA reads as TGTGCCAGCCCTTCCGGGGGGGACACTGAAGCTTTCTTT. Translating gives CASPSGGDTEAFF.

The chain uses TRBV28 and TRBJ1-5, with a weak D call TRBD1 (5 bases). With 7 bases removed from V and 5 bases from J, the gap between germline ends came to 9 bases. This CDR3 comprises 12 residues. CDR1 MDHEN and CDR2 SYDVKM come from the germline V gene. The CDR3 nucleotides read TGTGCCAGCAAGGTAGGGGATCAGCCCCAGCATTTT. It yields the protein CASKVGDQPQHF.

This clone was recorded once. V is TRBV19 and J is TRBJ2-7; 8 nucleotides align to TRBD1. This CDR3 comprises 16 residues. Germline values: CDR1 LNHDA, CDR2 SQIVND (reference sequence). The V gene end was trimmed by 1 base and the J gene end by 1 base; junction bases not matched to a gene: 6. CDR3 sequence reads: CASSIGQGARSYEQYF. Here the CDR3 DNA reads TGTGCCAGTAGTATAGGGCAGGGGGCACGATCCTACGAGCAGTACTTC. The full variable domain, completed using reference TRBV19 and TRBJ2-7, is DGGITQSPKYLFRKEGQNVTLSCEQNLNHDAMYWYRQDPGQGLRLIYYSQIVNDFQKGDIAEGYSVSREKKESFPLTVTSAQKNPTAFYLCASSIGQGARSYEQYFGPGTRLTVT.

The chain has TRBV5-1 and TRBJ2-1, with TRBD2 matching 11 bases. The CDR3 spans 15 residues. Germline V gene lookup returns CDR1 SGHRS and CDR2 YFSETQ. V lost 2 bases, J lost 9 bases, and 7 bases stayed unmatched. The CDR3 region is CASSFTSGSVGEQFF. Written as DNA, the CDR3 is TGCGCCAGCAGCTTTACTAGCGGGAGTGTGGGTGAGCAGTTCTTC.

The V call is TRBV19, the J call TRBJ2-1; maybe TRBD2 (6 bases). The CDR3 length is 16 residues. CDR1 is LNHDA, CDR2 SQIVND, per germline (reference sequence). Trimming stripped 2 bases from V and 2 bases from J, with 13 bases between. CDR3 sequence: CASSITGGSPYNEQFF. The CDR3 DNA is TGTGCCAGTAGTATAACCGGGGGATCCCCCTACAATGAGCAGTTCTTC.

The genes are TRBV19 and TRBJ1-2; TRBD1 is a possible D gene (6 bases). The V end was cut by 3 bases, the J end by 0 bases, with 14 bases between. The CDR3 has 16 amino acids. Looked up from germline, CDR1 is LNHDA and CDR2 is SQIVND (reference sequence). The CDR3 sequence: CASSIPDRPTNYGYTF. CDR3 in DNA: TGTGCCAGTAGTATCCCAGACAGGCCCACTAACTATGGCTACACCTTC.

V is TRBV7-8 and J is TRBJ2-5; D may be TRBD2 (5 bases). The CDR3 extends over 13 amino acids. The germline CDR1 and CDR2 sequences are SGHVS and FQNEAQ. V lost 5 bases and J 5 bases, leaving 12 bases between the germline ends. In DNA form, the CDR3 reads TGTGCCAGCAGCCCCGGGGTTGGGGAGACCCAGTACTTC. Translated, it gives CASSPGVGETQYF.

The rearrangement links TRBV6-5 to TRBJ2-1; 8 bases agree with TRBD2. The CDR3 runs to 13 residues. Germline V gene sequence: CDR1 MNHEY, CDR2 SVGAGI. V shed 5 bases, J shed 6 bases, and the junction held 3 bases outside the gene matches. The CDR3 is CASSLAGPNEQFF. The DNA of the CDR3 is TGTGCCAGCAGTCTAGCGGGTCCCAATGAGCAGTTCTTC.

With respect to this clone: This sample also contains other DNA sequences that code for the same CDR3. The chain carries TRBV4-1 and TRBJ2-3; 9 nucleotides align to TRBD2. The CDR3 is 15 residues long. CDR1 is MGHRA, CDR2 YSYEKL, per germline. Trimming removed 4 bases from V and 3 bases from J; junction bases left unmatched: 5. CDR3 in DNA: TGCGCCAGCAGCCCCTTAGCGGGAGTAACAGATACGCAGTATTTT. It yields the protein CASSPLAGVTDTQYF.

A word on this clone: The sample has other DNA sequences that encode this CDR3 too. The chain couples TRBV29-1 to TRBJ2-7; 7 nucleotides agree with TRBD1. The V gene end was trimmed by 1 base and the J gene end by 3 bases; junction bases not matched to a gene: 0. Germline-derived CDR1 and CDR2 are SQVTM and ANQGSEA. The CDR3 has 12 amino acids. The CDR3 region is CSVEGDSYEQYF. The CDR3 coding sequence is TGCAGCGTTGAAGGGGACAGCTACGAGCAGTACTTC.

This sequence joins TRBV15 and TRBJ2-2; D possibly corresponds to TRBD2 (5 bases). Trimming removed 4 bases at V and 0 bases at J, with 18 bases between. The germline V gene encodes CDR1 LNHNV and CDR2 YYDKDF (reference sequence). The CDR3 has 18 amino acids. CDR3 DNA: TGTGCCACCAGCACAGACCGAAGGACTCGCGCGAACACCGGGGAGCTGTTTTTT. It specifies CATSTDRRTRANTGELFF.

The chain joins TRBV28 to TRBJ2-7, with no clear D. Germline assignment: CDR1 MDHEN and CDR2 SYDVKM. Trimming removed 1 base from V and 1 base from J, with 11 bases in between. There are 15 residues in the CDR3. In DNA, the CDR3 is TGTGCCAGCAGTTTATTAGGCAGTCGGTCCTACGAGCAGTACTTC. Translating it yields CASSLLGSRSYEQYF.

The chain combines TRBV6-1 with TRBJ2-7; perhaps TRBD2 as D (5 bases). The CDR3 runs to 14 residues. From germline, CDR1 is MNHNS and CDR2 SASEGT. V was clipped by 6 bases and J by 0 bases, with 12 bases between them. The CDR3 DNA reads as TGTGCCAGCAGCCTGGACTCTAGCTCCTACGAGCAGTACTTC. This translates into CASSLDSSSYEQYF.

This clone has just one count. J is TRBJ1-1 and V is TRBV4-1, with a tentative D call TRBD1 (6 bases). V was shortened by 0 bases and J by 4 bases, with 18 bases between the two germline ends. Germline loops: CDR1 MGHRA, CDR2 YSYEKL. The CDR3 length is 17 residues. The CDR3 DNA follows: TGCGCCAGCAGCCAAGACGGACAGCAGGGGTTCGGCACTGAAGCTTTCTTT. It codes for CASSQDGQQGFGTEAFF.

This clone showed up just once. V usage is TRBV27 and J usage is TRBJ2-3; D unresolved. CDR1 is MNHEY and CDR2 is SMNVEV in the germline V gene (reference sequence). The V gene lost 2 bases and the J gene lost 2 bases, with 8 bases spanning the gap. The length of the CDR3 is 14 residues. CDR3 region: CASSLRAYTDTQYF. The CDR3 DNA follows: TGTGCCAGCAGTTTACGAGCTTACACAGATACGCAGTATTTT.